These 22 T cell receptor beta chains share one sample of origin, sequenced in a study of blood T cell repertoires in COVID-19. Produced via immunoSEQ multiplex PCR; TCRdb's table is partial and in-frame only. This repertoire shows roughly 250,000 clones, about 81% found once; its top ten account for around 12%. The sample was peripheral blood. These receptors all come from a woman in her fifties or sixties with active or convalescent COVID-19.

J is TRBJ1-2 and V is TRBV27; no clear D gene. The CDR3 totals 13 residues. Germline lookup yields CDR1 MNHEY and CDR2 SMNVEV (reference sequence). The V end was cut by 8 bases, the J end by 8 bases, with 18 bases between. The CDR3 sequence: CASGREAMGGYTF. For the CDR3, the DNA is TGTGCCAGCGGGAGGGAAGCAATGGGAGGCTACACCTTC.

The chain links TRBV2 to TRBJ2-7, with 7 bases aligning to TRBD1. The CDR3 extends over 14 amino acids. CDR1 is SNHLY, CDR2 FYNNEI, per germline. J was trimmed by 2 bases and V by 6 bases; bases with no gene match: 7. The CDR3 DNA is TGTGCCAGCAGCCGTGACAGGGCCACCTACGAGCAGTACTTC. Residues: CASSRDRATYEQYF.

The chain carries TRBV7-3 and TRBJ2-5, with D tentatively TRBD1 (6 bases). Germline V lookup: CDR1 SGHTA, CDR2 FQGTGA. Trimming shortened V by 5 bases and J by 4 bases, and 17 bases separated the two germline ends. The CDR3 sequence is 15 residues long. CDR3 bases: TGTGCCAGCAGCAAGGGACACTCTAGAGGAGAGACCCAGTACTTC. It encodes CASSKGHSRGETQYF.

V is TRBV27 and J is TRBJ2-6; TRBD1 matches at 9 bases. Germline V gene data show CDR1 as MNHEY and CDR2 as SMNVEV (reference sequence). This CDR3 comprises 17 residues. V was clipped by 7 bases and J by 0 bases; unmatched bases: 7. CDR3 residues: CASTRGQGISGANVLTF. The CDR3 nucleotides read TGTGCCAGCACCAGGGGACAGGGCATCTCTGGGGCCAACGTCCTGACTTTC. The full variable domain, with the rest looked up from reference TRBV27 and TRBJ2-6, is EAQVTQNPRYLITVTGKKLTVTCSQNMNHEYMSWYRQDPGLGLRQIYYSMNVEVTDKGDVPEGYKVSRKEKRNFPLILESPSPNQTSLYFCASTRGQGISGANVLTFGAGSRLTVL.

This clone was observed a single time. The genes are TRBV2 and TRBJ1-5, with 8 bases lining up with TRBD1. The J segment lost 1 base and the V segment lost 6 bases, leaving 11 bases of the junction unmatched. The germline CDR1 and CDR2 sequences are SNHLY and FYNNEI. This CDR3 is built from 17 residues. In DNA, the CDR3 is TGTGCCAGCAGACCCTGGGGGCAGGGGGCAAGCAATCAGCCCCAGCATTTT. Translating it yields CASRPWGQGASNQPQHF. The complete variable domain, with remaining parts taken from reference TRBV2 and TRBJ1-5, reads EPEVTQTPSHQVTQMGQEVILRCVPISNHLYFYWYRQILGQKVEFLVSFYNNEISEKSEIFDDQFSVERPDGSNFTLKIRSTKLEDSAMYFCASRPWGQGASNQPQHFGDGTRLSIL.

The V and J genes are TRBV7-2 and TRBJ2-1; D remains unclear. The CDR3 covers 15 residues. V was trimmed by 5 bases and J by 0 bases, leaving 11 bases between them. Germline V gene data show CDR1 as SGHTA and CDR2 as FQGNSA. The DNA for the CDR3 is TGTGCCAGCAGCCTTGAGGTGGGCTCCTACAATGAGCAGTTCTTC. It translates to CASSLEVGSYNEQFF.

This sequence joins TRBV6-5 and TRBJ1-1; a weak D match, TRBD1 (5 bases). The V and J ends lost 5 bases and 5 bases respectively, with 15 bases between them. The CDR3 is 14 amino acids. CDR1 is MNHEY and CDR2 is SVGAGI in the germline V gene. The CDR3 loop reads CASSLEGGGTEAFF. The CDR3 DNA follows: TGTGCCAGCAGTCTTGAGGGTGGGGGGACTGAAGCTTTCTTT.

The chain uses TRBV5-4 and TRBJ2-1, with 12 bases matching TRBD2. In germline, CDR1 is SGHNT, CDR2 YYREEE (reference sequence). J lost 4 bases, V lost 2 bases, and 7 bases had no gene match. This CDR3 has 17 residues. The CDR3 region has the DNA TGTGCCAGCAGCTTACCACGGACTAGCGGGGCGTACAATGAGCAGTTCTTC. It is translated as CASSLPRTSGAYNEQFF.

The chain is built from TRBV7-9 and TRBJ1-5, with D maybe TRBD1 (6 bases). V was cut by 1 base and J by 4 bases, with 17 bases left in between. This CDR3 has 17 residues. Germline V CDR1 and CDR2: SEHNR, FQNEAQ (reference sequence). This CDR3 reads CASSLGAGGPRNQPQHF. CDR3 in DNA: TGTGCCAGCAGCTTAGGGGCCGGGGGGCCGAGGAATCAGCCCCAGCATTTT.

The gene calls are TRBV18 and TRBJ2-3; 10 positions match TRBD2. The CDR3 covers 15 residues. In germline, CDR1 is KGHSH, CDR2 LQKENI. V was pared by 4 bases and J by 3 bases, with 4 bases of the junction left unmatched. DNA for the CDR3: TGTGCCAGCTCACTCGGACTAGCGGATACAGATACGCAGTATTTT. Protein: CASSLGLADTDTQYF.

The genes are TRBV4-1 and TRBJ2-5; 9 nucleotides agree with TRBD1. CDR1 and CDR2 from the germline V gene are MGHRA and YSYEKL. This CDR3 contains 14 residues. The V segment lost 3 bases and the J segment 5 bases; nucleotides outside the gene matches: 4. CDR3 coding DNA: TGCGCCAGCAGCCACGGGACAGGGATCGAGACCCAGTACTTC. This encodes CASSHGTGIETQYF.

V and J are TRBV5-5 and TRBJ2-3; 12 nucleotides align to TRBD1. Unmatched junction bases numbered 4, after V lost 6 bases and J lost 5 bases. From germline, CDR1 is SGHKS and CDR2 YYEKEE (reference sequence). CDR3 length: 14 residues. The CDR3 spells CASTGTGGVDTQYF. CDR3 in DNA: TGTGCCAGCACAGGGACAGGGGGCGTAGATACGCAGTATTTT.

CDR3 coding DNA: TGCGCCAGCAGCCCCGACCGGGTCCCCTCTGGCTACACCTTC. It translates to CASSPDRVPSGYTF. The chain joins TRBV5-1 to TRBJ1-2; no clear D. This CDR3 has 14 amino acids. Trimming left V 4 bases short and J 7 bases short, with 17 bases between. Looked up from germline, CDR1 is SGHRS and CDR2 is YFSETQ.

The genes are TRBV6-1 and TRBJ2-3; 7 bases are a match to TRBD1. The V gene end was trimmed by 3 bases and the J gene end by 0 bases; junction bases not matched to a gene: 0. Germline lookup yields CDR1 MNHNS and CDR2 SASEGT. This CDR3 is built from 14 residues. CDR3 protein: CASSDRGSTDTQYF. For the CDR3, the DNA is TGTGCCAGCAGTGACAGGGGGAGCACAGATACGCAGTATTTT.

CDR3 sequence: CASSRRGIGWELFF. DNA for the CDR3: TGTGCCAGCAGCCGCAGGGGGATAGGCTGGGAGCTGTTTTTT. V gene TRBV11-2 combines with J gene TRBJ2-2, with 7 nucleotides matching TRBD1. V was pared by 5 bases and J by 9 bases, with 9 bases of the junction left unmatched. The CDR3 is made up of 14 amino acids. CDR1 is SGHAT, CDR2 FQNNGV, per germline.

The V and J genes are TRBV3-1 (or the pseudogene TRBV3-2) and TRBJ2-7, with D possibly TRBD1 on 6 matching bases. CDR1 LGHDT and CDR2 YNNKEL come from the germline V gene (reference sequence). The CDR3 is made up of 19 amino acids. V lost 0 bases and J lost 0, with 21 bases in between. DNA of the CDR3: TGTGCCAGCAGCCAAGATCCGATTCTGGGGGACACCTACTCCTACGAGCAGTACTTC. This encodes CASSQDPILGDTYSYEQYF.

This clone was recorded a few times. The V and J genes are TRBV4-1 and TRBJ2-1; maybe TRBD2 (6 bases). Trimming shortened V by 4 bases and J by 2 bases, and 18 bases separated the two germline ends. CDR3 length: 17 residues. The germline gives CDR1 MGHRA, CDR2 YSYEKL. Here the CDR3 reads CASSLRRAGRTYNEQFF. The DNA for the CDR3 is TGCGCCAGCAGCCTTCGGAGGGCGGGGCGAACCTACAATGAGCAGTTCTTC.

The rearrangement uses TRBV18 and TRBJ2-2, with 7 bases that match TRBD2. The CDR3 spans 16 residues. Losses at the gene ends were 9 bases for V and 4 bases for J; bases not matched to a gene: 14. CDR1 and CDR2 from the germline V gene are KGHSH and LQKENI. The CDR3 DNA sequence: TGTGCCAGTCGCTTCTCCGGGGGGTCAGGCACCGGGGAGCTGTTTTTT. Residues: CASRFSGGSGTGELFF.

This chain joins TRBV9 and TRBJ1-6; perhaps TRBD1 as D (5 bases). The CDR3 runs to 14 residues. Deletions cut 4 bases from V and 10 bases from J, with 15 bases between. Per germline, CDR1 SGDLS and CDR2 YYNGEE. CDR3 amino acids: CASSLPGRNSPLHF. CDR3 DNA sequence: TGTGCCAGCAGCCTCCCAGGGAGGAACTCACCCCTCCACTTT.

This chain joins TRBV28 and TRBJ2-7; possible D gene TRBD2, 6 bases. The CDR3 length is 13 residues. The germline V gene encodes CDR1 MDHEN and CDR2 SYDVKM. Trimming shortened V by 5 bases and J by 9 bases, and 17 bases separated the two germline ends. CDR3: CASSPPAGGGQYF. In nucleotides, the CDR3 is TGTGCCAGCAGTCCCCCAGCGGGTGGGGGGCAGTACTTC.

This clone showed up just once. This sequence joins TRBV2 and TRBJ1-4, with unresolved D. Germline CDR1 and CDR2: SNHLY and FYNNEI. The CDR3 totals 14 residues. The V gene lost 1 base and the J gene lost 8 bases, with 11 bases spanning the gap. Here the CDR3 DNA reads TGTGCCAGCAGTGAAGGAGGGCTCGGGGAAAAACTGTTTTTT. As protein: CASSEGGLGEKLFF.

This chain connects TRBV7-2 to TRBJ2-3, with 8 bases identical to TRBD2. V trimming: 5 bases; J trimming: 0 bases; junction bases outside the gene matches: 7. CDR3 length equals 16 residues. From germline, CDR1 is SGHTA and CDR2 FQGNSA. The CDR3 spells CASSQNSGASTDTQYF. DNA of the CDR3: TGTGCCAGCAGCCAGAATAGCGGGGCTAGCACAGATACGCAGTATTTT.